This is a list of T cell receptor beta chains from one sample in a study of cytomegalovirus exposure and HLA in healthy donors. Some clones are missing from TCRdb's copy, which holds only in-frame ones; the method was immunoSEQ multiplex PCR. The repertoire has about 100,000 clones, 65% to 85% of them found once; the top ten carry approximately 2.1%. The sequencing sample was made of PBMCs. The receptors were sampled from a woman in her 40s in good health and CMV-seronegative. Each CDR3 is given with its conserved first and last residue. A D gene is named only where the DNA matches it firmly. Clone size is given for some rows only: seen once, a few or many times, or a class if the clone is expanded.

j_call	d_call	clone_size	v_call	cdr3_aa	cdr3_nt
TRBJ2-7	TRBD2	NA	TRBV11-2	CASSRGLADYEQYF	TGTGCCAGCAGCCGCGGACTAGCGGACTACGAGCAGTACTTC
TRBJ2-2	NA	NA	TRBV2	CASSEVPRAGELFF	TGTGCCAGCAGTGAAGTCCCTAGAGCCGGGGAGCTGTTTTTT
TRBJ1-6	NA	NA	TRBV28	CASSSLARGFNSPLHF	TGTGCCAGCAGTTCACTGGCCAGGGGATTTAATTCACCCCTCCACTTT
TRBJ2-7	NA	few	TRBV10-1	CASTEAVGSEQYF	TGCGCCAGCACTGAGGCAGTTGGGAGCGAGCAGTACTTC
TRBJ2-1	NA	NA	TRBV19	CASSIGSFYNEQFF	TGTGCCAGTAGTATCGGGAGTTTCTACAATGAGCAGTTCTTC
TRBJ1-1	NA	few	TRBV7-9	CSSSLTPQGDTEAFF	TGTTCCAGCAGCTTGACACCTCAGGGCGACACTGAAGCTTTCTTT
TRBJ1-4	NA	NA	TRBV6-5	CASRTGQFNEELFF	TGTGCCAGCAGAACTGGACAGTTTAATGAAGAACTGTTTTTT
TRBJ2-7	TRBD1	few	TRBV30	CACALTGTGNAYEQYF	TGTGCCTGCGCTCTAACCGGGACAGGGAACGCCTACGAGCAGTACTTC
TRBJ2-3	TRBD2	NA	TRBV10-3	CAISDSGRALADTQYF	TGTGCCATCAGTGACTCCGGGAGGGCCTTGGCAGATACGCAGTATTTT
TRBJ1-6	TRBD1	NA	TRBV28	CASSYPGTERSPLHF	TGTGCCAGCAGTTACCCCGGGACAGAGAGGTCACCCCTCCACTTT
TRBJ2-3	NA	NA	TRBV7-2	CASSLGGGITSTDTQYF	TGTGCCAGCAGCTTAGGGGGCGGTATAACTAGCACAGATACGCAGTATTTT
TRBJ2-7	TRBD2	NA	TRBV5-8	CASSGWTSATDEQYF	TGTGCCAGCAGCGGATGGACTAGTGCAACAGACGAGCAGTACTTC
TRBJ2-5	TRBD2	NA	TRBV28	CASTPHGGEQYF	TGTGCCAGCACCCCTCACGGGGGGGAGCAGTACTTC
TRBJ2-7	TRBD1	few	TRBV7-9	CASSWDRGSYEQYF	TGTGCCAGCAGCTGGGACAGGGGCTCCTACGAGCAGTACTTC
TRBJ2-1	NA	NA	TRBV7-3	CASSFGGDNEQFF	TGTGCCAGCAGCTTCGGCGGAGACAATGAGCAGTTCTTC
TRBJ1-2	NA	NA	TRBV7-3	CASSLGGDGYTF	TGTGCCAGCAGCTTAGGAGGTGATGGCTACACCTTC
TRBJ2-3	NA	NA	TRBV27	CASSLSPPGLSTDTQYF	TGTGCCAGCAGTTTATCCCCACCCGGACTGAGCACAGATACGCAGTATTTT
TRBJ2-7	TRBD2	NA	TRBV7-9	CASSPSPGLAGASYEQYF	TGTGCCAGCAGCCCGTCGCCGGGACTAGCGGGAGCATCCTACGAGCAGTACTTC
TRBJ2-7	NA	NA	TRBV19	CASSIGGEQYF	TGTGCCAGTAGTATCGGGGGCGAGCAGTACTTC
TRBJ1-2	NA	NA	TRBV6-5	CASSNYRDGYGYTF	TGTGCCAGCAGTAACTACAGGGATGGCTATGGCTACACCTTC
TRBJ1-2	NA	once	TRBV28	CASSFTGTNYGYTF	TGTGCCAGCAGTTTTACAGGGACTAACTATGGCTACACCTTC
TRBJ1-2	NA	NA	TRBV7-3	CASSLSGGGDGYTF	TGTGCCAGCAGCTTATCTGGAGGGGGGGATGGCTACACCTTC
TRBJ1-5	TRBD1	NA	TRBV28	CASSMIGGLKLNQPQHF	TGTGCCAGCAGTATGATAGGGGGCCTAAAACTCAATCAGCCCCAGCATTTT
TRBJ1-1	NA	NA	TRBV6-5	CASSRGWDEAFF	TGTGCCAGCAGTCGGGGGTGGGATGAAGCTTTCTTT
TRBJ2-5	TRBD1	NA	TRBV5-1	CASNPGGHQETQYF	TGCGCCAGCAATCCAGGGGGCCACCAGGAGACCCAGTACTTC
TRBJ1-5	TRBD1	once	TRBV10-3	CAISGTGDQPQHF	TGTGCCATCAGTGGGACAGGCGATCAGCCCCAGCATTTT
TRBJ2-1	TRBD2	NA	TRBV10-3	CAILSSAGVGEQFF	TGTGCCATCTTATCCTCAGCGGGAGTCGGTGAGCAGTTCTTC
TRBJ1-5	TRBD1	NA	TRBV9	CASRDETGGRGKQPQHF	TGTGCCAGCAGGGACGAAACAGGGGGCAGGGGTAAGCAGCCCCAGCATTTT
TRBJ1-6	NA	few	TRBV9	CASSAQNRDSPLHF	TGTGCCAGCAGCGCCCAGAACAGGGATTCACCCCTCCACTTT
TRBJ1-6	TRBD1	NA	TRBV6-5	CASSPGQGAYSPLHF	TGTGCCAGCAGCCCCGGACAGGGGGCATATTCACCCCTCCACTTT
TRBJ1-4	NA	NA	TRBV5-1	CASSLGVGGATNEKLFF	TGCGCCAGCAGCTTGGGAGTGGGGGGTGCAACTAATGAAAAACTGTTTTTT
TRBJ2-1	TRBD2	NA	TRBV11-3	CASSLLAGGYNEQFF	TGTGCCAGCAGCTTACTAGCGGGAGGGTACAATGAGCAGTTCTTC
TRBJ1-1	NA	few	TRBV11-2	CASSLSGTAFF	TGTGCCAGCAGCTTATCTGGCACGGCTTTCTTT
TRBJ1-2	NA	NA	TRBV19	CASIHPSEGRGYTF	TGTGCCAGTATTCACCCTTCGGAGGGTCGTGGCTACACCTTC
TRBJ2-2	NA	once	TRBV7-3	CASSSTGTGELFF	TGTGCCAGCAGCTCGACGGGCACCGGGGAGCTGTTTTTT
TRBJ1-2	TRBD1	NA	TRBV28	CASSRQGPRDGYTF	TGTGCCAGCAGTAGACAGGGTCCCCGGGATGGCTACACCTTC
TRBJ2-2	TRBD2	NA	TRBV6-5	CASSYGVAGFTGELFF	TGTGCCAGCAGTTACGGGGTAGCGGGATTTACCGGGGAGCTGTTTTTT
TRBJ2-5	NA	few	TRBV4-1	CASSRDWGKAETQYF	TGCGCCAGCAGCCGGGACTGGGGCAAAGCGGAGACCCAGTACTTC
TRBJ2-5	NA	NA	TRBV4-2	CASSQGSTNSGTQYF	TGTGCCAGCAGCCAAGGTAGCACCAATAGCGGGACCCAGTACTTC
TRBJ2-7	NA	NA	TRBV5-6	CASSLGTGYEQYF	TGTGCCAGCAGCTTGGGTACGGGCTACGAGCAGTACTTC
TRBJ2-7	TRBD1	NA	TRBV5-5	CASSLGGSAHPYEQYF	TGTGCCAGCAGCTTAGGGGGCTCGGCACATCCCTACGAGCAGTACTTC
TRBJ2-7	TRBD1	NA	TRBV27	CASSLGPGQGYEQYF	TGTGCCAGCAGTTTAGGACCGGGACAGGGCTACGAGCAGTACTTC
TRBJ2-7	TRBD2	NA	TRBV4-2	CASSPMEGAGGRSYEQYF	TGTGCCAGCAGCCCAATGGAGGGTGCGGGAGGCAGGTCCTACGAGCAGTACTTC
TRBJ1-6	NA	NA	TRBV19	CASSSGGRESPLHF	TGTGCCAGTAGTTCCGGGGGGAGGGAATCACCCCTCCACTTT
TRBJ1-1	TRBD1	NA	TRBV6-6	CANQPLTGSNTEAFF	TGTGCCAACCAACCACTGACAGGGTCGAACACTGAAGCTTTCTTT
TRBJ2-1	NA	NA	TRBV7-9	CSSSLLQNEQFF	TGTTCCAGCAGCTTATTGCAGAATGAGCAGTTCTTC
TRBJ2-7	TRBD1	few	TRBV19	CASSDRGRKVEQYF	TGTGCCAGTAGCGACAGGGGGCGAAAGGTAGAGCAGTACTTC
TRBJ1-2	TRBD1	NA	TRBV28	CASSPSRTGGIGGYTF	TGTGCCAGCAGTCCTTCAAGGACAGGGGGAATCGGGGGCTACACCTTC
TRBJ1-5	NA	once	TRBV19	CASSIVGGYSNQPQHF	TGTGCCAGTAGTATAGTTGGCGGATATAGCAATCAGCCCCAGCATTTT
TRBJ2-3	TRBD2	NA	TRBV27	CASSLGLAGGPRTDTQYF	TGTGCCAGCAGTTTAGGACTAGCGGGAGGGCCTAGGACAGATACGCAGTATTTT
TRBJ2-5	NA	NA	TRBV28	CASSYKETQYF	TGTGCCAGCAGCTATAAAGAGACCCAGTACTTC
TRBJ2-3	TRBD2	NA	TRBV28	CASSLLTSGSTDTQYF	TGTGCCAGCAGTCTACTGACTAGCGGGAGCACAGATACGCAGTATTTT
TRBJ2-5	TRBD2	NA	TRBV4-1	CASSLGTSIQETQYF	TGCGCCAGCAGCCTAGGGACTAGTATACAAGAGACCCAGTACTTC